This T cell receptor (beta chain) was retrieved from a study of OX40 agonist ivuxolimab in advanced cancers. Study-level findings and limits: Averaged across samples, CD8+ T cells carried more expanded clones than CD4+ did.

The CDR3 loop spans 13 amino acids. Germline V gene sequence: CDR1 SGHTA, CDR2 FQGNSA. V gave up 1 base and J gave up 6 bases, with 9 bases separating them. This table comes from immunoSEQ multiplex PCR, and its TCRdb copy is limited to in-frame clones, with some not included. The data contain around 60,000 clones, roughly 82% of them singletons. With respect to this clone: No antigen is known for it.

The sequence was collected from an adult with an advanced solid tumor such as melanoma, head and neck, liver or kidney cancer. This sample comprised CD4+ or CD8+ T cells sorted from blood, obtained in a trial of the OX40 agonist ivuxolimab. V is TRBV7-2 and J is TRBJ2-5; D possibly corresponds to TRBD1 (6 bases). The CDR3, as DNA: TGTGCCAGCAGCTTAGTAGGGGGACAGACCCAGTACTTC. Its protein is CASSLVGGQTQYF.